Listed here are 21 T cell receptor beta chains from one sample, sequenced in a study of T cell repertoires in cytomegalovirus infection. One entry per CDR3 protein, called by TCRdb with MiXCR from the reads. The sample includes more than 150,000 distinct CDR3 sequences, 28% of them seen just once. Sequencing was performed on PBMCs. These receptors originate from a human donor in good health (CMV status not recorded). Some clones in this sample may be carry-over from other donors' samples.

J is TRBJ1-1 and V is TRBV14; D might be TRBD1 (5 bases). The CDR3 extends over 13 amino acids. Germline CDR1 SGHDN, CDR2 FVKESK. V dropped 4 bases and J dropped 4 bases, with 10 bases sitting between them. CDR3 in amino acids: CASSRGYITEAFF. The CDR3 nucleotides read TGTGCCAGCAGCCGGGGGTATATCACTGAAGCTTTCTTT. The full variable domain, completed using reference TRBV14 and TRBJ1-1, is EAGVTQFPSHSVIEKGQTVTLRCDPISGHDNLYWYRRVMGKEIKFLLHFVKESKQDESGMPNNRFLAERTGGTYSTLKVQPAELEDSGVYFCASSRGYITEAFFGQGTRLTVV.

This rearrangement joins TRBV2 to TRBJ2-3; D may be TRBD1 or TRBD2 (5 bases each). Germline values: CDR1 SNHLY, CDR2 FYNNEI. The ends were cut back, 3 bases at V and 5 bases at J, with 6 bases in the middle. This CDR3 region has 12 residues. CDR3 sequence (DNA): TGTGCCAGCAGTGAGGGGGTAGATACGCAGTATTTT. It translates to CASSEGVDTQYF.

This clonotype was counted between two and nine times. V gene TRBV12-3 or TRBV12-4 combines with J gene TRBJ2-2, with D possibly being TRBD1 (6 bases). CDR3 size: 15 residues. V lost 7 bases and J lost 4, with 16 bases in between. The CDR3, as DNA: TGTGCCAGCACCCCTAACAGGGAGTCCACCGGGGAGCTGTTTTTT. This gives the protein CASTPNRESTGELFF.

This clonotype was recorded once. This sequence joins TRBV24-1 and TRBJ2-3, with D possibly being TRBD1 (5 bases). Germline V CDR1 and CDR2: KGHDR, SFDVKD. The V end lost 4 bases, the J end lost 2 bases, and 12 bases lay between the germline ends. The CDR3 is 15 residues long. CDR3 sequence: CATSDVTGPTDTQYF. The CDR3 DNA reads as TGTGCCACCAGTGACGTTACAGGCCCCACAGATACGCAGTATTTT.

This CDR3 reads CASSYRSRGLYGYTF. CDR3 DNA: TGTGCCAGCAGTTACCGGAGCCGGGGCCTCTATGGCTACACCTTC. This chain uses TRBV12-3 or TRBV12-4 with TRBJ1-2, with D tentatively TRBD1 (5 bases). The germline V and J ends were trimmed by 4 bases and 4 bases, with 16 bases remaining between them. The CDR3 runs 15 residues.

J is TRBJ1-5 and V is TRBV19; possible D gene TRBD1, 5 bases. Germline V lookup: CDR1 LNHDA, CDR2 SQIVND (reference sequence). CDR3 length: 16 residues. V was shortened by 5 bases and J by 7 bases, with 21 bases between the two germline ends. The chain's CDR3 is CASSPAGRPGRQPQHF. The CDR3 region has the DNA TGTGCCAGTAGTCCTGCGGGACGGCCGGGGAGACAGCCCCAGCATTTT. Full variable domain (rest looked up from reference TRBV19 and TRBJ1-5): DGGITQSPKYLFRKEGQNVTLSCEQNLNHDAMYWYRQDPGQGLRLIYYSQIVNDFQKGDIAEGYSVSREKKESFPLTVTSAQKNPTAFYLCASSPAGRPGRQPQHFGDGTRLSIL.

V usage is TRBV19 and J usage is TRBJ2-1; D ambiguous. Trimming shortened V by 5 bases and J by 6 bases, and 14 bases separated the two germline ends. This CDR3 contains 14 residues. Per germline, CDR1 LNHDA and CDR2 SQIVND (reference sequence). CDR3 nucleotide sequence: TGTGCCAGTAGTGATAGGGCCGAGAGCAATGAGCAGTTCTTC. Its translation: CASSDRAESNEQFF.

This clonotype was detected many times. The rearrangement links TRBV28 to TRBJ1-2; D is possibly TRBD1 (5 bases). This CDR3 spans 15 amino acids. Germline V lookup: CDR1 MDHEN, CDR2 SYDVKM. Trimming pared 4 bases from V and 0 bases from J, leaving 12 bases between. The CDR3: CASSSGLLANYGYTF. The CDR3 coding sequence is TGTGCCAGCAGTTCGGGACTTCTAGCTAACTATGGCTACACCTTC.

This clonotype has more than one count but fewer than ten. This rearrangement joins TRBV12-3 or TRBV12-4 to TRBJ1-2; D ambiguous. V lost 5 bases, J lost 4 bases, and 11 bases lay in between. The CDR3 runs 13 residues. CDR3: CASSQRWSYGYTF. The CDR3 DNA sequence: TGTGCCAGCAGTCAACGATGGAGCTATGGCTACACCTTC.

The chain couples TRBV7-9 to TRBJ1-4, with TRBD1 as a possible D gene (5 bases). The CDR3 is made up of 12 amino acids. Germline assignment: CDR1 SEHNR and CDR2 FQNEAQ (reference sequence). The V end was cut by 5 bases, the J end by 12 bases, with 13 bases between. The CDR3 region has the DNA TGTGCCAGCAGCCACTCCAGGGAAGAACTGTTTTTT. Translation gives CASSHSREELFF.

The CDR3 DNA follows: TGTGCCAGCAGCTTGGAGACAAGCACTGAAGCTTTCTTT. Its protein product is CASSLETSTEAFF. This chain joins TRBV5-4 and TRBJ1-1, with no clear D. CDR1 SGHNT and CDR2 YYREEE come from the germline V gene (reference sequence). The CDR3 loop spans 13 amino acids. The ends were cut back, 0 bases at V and 4 bases at J, with 7 bases in the middle.

The chain recombines TRBV7-9 with TRBJ2-6; D is unresolved. Germline V gene sequence: CDR1 SEHNR, CDR2 FQNEAQ (reference sequence). The V end was cut by 4 bases, the J end by 3 bases, with 4 bases between. CDR3 length: 13 residues. For the CDR3, the DNA is TGTGCCAGCAGCTCATTTGGGGCCAACGTCCTGACTTTC. Amino acids: CASSSFGANVLTF.

The J gene is TRBJ2-7, the V gene TRBV4-1, with 7 positions matching TRBD1. The V and J ends lost 4 bases and 6 bases, in that order; junction bases with no gene match: 12. Germline loops: CDR1 MGHRA, CDR2 YSYEKL. This CDR3 has 15 amino acids. CDR3 in amino acids: CASSRVGTAIGEQYF. For the CDR3, the DNA is TGCGCCAGCAGCCGAGTAGGGACAGCCATCGGCGAGCAGTACTTC.

The gene calls are TRBV11-2 and TRBJ2-1; D possibly uses TRBD1 or TRBD2 (5 bases each). Trimming left V 3 bases short and J 9 bases short, with 18 bases between. The CDR3 is 15 amino acids. CDR1 SGHAT and CDR2 FQNNGV come from the germline V gene. Written as DNA, the CDR3 is TGTGCCAGCAGCTTTGGGGGTGGGATAAAGGCTGAGCAGTTCTTC. Amino acid sequence: CASSFGGGIKAEQFF.

In its sample, this clonotype was seen many times. Mismatch with germline at one junction end may stem from a read error. The chain uses TRBV5-1 and TRBJ2-7; D is unresolved. Germline-derived CDR1 and CDR2 are SGHRS and YFSETQ. The length of the CDR3 is 13 residues. The CDR3 nucleotides read TGCGCCAGCAGTTTGGACCCCAGCTACGAGCAGTACTTC. This translates into CASSLDPSYEQYF.

This clonotype occurred many times. This rearrangement joins TRBV12-3 or TRBV12-4 to TRBJ2-3; D tentatively reads TRBD1 or TRBD2 (5 bases each). V lost 5 bases and J 2 bases, leaving 14 bases between the germline ends. This CDR3 contains 15 residues. The CDR3 protein is CASSPEGSDTDTQYF. The CDR3 coding sequence is TGTGCCAGCAGTCCAGAGGGGTCGGACACAGATACGCAGTATTTT.

This clonotype was recorded a few times. The chain employs TRBV2 and TRBJ2-5, with D perhaps assigned TRBD1 or TRBD2 (5 bases each). Per the germline V gene, CDR1 is SNHLY and CDR2 is FYNNEI. This CDR3 has 13 residues. V gave up 7 bases and J gave up 6 bases, with 15 bases separating them. In DNA form, the CDR3 reads TGTGCCAGCACCCGGGACGAGGAAAAGACCCAGTACTTC. Amino acids: CASTRDEEKTQYF. Looking up the rest from reference TRBV2 and TRBJ2-5 gives the full variable domain: EPEVTQTPSHQVTQMGQEVILRCVPISNHLYFYWYRQILGQKVEFLVSFYNNEISEKSEIFDDQFSVERPDGSNFTLKIRSTKLEDSAMYFCASTRDEEKTQYFGPGTRLLVL.

This clonotype occurred a few times. This chain connects TRBV2 to TRBJ2-5; 12 positions agree with TRBD2. The CDR3 has 14 residues. Germline V CDR1 and CDR2: SNHLY, FYNNEI. V lost 5 bases and J lost 6; bases outside the gene matches: 4. This chain's CDR3 is CASSRLAGVKTQYF. CDR3 DNA sequence: TGTGCCAGCAGTCGACTAGCGGGGGTGAAGACCCAGTACTTC.

This clonotype was seen at least ten times. The chain uses TRBV6-2 or TRBV6-3 and TRBJ1-2; 8 positions match TRBD1. Germline CDR1 MNHEY, CDR2 SVGEGT. This CDR3 is 18 amino acids long. The V gene end was trimmed by 1 base and the J gene end by 2 bases; junction bases not matched to a gene: 12. Here the CDR3 reads CASSYFGQGAPWNYGYTF. For the CDR3, the DNA is TGTGCCAGCAGTTACTTCGGACAGGGTGCGCCCTGGAACTATGGCTACACCTTC.

V and J are TRBV29-1 and TRBJ2-3; D unresolved. V dropped 3 bases and J dropped 2 bases, with 3 bases sitting between them. Germline-derived CDR1 and CDR2 are SQVTM and ANQGSEA. The CDR3 length is 11 residues. This chain's CDR3 is CSVEDTDTQYF. The DNA of the CDR3 is TGCAGCGTTGAGGACACAGATACGCAGTATTTT.

This clonotype was observed a handful of times. The rearrangement uses TRBV28 and TRBJ1-2; TRBD1 matches at 7 bases. This CDR3 contains 15 residues. V shed 1 base, J shed 2 bases, and the junction held 4 bases outside the gene matches. The germline V gene has CDR1 MDHEN and CDR2 SYDVKM. CDR3: CASSLSGTDNYGYTF. CDR3 DNA: TGTGCCAGCAGTTTATCAGGGACAGACAACTATGGCTACACCTTC.